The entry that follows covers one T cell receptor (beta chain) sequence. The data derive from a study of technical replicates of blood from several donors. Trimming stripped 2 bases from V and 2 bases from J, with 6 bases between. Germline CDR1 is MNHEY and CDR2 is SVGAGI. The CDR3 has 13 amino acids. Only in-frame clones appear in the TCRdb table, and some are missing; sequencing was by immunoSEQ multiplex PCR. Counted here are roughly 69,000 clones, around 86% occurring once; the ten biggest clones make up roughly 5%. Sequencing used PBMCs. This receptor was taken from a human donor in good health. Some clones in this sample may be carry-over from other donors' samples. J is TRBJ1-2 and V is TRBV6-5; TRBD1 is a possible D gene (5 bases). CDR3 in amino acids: CASSYGGNYGYTF. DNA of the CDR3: TGTGCCAGCAGTTACGGGGGGAACTATGGCTACACCTTC.